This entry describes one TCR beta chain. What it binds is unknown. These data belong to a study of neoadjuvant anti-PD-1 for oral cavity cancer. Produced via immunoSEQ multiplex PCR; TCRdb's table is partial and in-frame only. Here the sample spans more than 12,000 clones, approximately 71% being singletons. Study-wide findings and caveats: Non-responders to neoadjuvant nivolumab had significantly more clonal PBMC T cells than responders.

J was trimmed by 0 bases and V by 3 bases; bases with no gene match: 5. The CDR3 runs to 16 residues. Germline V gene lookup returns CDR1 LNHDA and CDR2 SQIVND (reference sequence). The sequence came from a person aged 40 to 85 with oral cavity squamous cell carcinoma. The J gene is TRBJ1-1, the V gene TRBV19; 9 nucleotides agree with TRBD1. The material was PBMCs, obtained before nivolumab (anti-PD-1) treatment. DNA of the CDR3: TGTGCCAGTAGTATGCGGACAGGGGCTATGAACACTGAAGCTTTCTTT. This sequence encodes CASSMRTGAMNTEAFF.